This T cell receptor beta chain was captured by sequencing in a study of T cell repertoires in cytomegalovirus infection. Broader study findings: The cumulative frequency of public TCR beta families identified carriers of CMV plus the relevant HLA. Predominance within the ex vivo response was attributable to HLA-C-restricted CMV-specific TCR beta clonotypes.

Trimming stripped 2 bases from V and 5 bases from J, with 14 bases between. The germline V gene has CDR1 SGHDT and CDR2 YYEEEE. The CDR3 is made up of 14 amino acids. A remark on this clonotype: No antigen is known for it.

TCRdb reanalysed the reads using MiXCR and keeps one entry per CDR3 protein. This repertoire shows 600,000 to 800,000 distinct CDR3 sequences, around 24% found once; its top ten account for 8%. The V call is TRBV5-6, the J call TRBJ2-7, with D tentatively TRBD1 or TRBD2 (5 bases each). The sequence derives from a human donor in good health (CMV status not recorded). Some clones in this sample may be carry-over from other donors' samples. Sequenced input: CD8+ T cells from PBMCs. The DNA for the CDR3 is TGTGCCAGCAGCTTCAGGGAGTATGTCAACGAGCAGTACTTC. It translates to CASSFREYVNEQYF.